This TCR beta chain was profiled in a study of blood T cell repertoires in COVID-19. The overall study: Researchers got acute and convalescent COVID-19 samples from the United States, Italy and Spain. Sources were T cells, B-cell-depleted T cells, or PBMCs; the material itself was cDNA or gDNA.

In the source study's methods: Amplification of reference gene primers provided the estimated nucleated cell counts. The repertoire was sequenced with immunoSEQ multiplex PCR; TCRdb's copy has only in-frame clones and lacks some. From that table come the V and J calls and clone size; the DNA was used to work out D and trimming. The table lists about 670,000 clones, about 87% of them singletons. The junction had 11 bases not matched to a gene; V was cut back by 6 bases and J by 7 bases. Germline V gives CDR1 SNHLY, CDR2 FYNNEI. This CDR3 is built from 15 residues. This chain links TRBV2 with TRBJ1-1; 10 bases are shared with TRBD1. The sequence was collected from a young woman with acute or convalescent COVID-19. Sample: peripheral blood. The chain's CDR3 is CASSYVGTGVGEAFF. DNA for the CDR3: TGTGCCAGCAGCTACGTGGGGACAGGGGTTGGTGAAGCTTTCTTT.